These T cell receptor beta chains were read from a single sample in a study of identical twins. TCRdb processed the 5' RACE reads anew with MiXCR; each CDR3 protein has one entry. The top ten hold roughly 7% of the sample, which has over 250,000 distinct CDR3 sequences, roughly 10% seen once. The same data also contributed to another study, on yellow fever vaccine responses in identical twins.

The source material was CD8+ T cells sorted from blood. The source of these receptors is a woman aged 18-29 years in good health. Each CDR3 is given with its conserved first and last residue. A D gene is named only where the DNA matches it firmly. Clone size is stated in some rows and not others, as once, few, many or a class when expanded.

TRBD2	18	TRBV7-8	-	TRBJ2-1	CASSGGLAGPRGGNEQFF	TGTGCCAGCAGTGGTGGACTAGCGGGACCCCGCGGGGGGAATGAGCAGTTCTTC
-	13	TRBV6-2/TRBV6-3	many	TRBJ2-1	CASSYAVVDEQFF	TGTGCCAGCAGCTATGCTGTAGTGGATGAGCAGTTCTTC
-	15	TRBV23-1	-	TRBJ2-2	CASSGRGGDTGELFF	TGCGCCAGCAGCGGCCGGGGCGGTGACACCGGGGAGCTGTTTTTT
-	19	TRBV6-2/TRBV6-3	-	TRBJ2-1	CASSYRRGAKSEWLNEQFF	TGTGCCAGCAGTTACCGGAGAGGGGCTAAAAGTGAGTGGCTCAATGAGCAGTTCTTC
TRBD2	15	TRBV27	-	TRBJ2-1	CASSTPGLAVNEQFF	TGTGCCAGCAGCACACCGGGACTAGCGGTCAATGAGCAGTTCTTC
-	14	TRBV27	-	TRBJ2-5	CASSLRRQEETQYF	TGTGCCAGCAGTTTACGGCGACAGGAAGAGACCCAGTACTTC
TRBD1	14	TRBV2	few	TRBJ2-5	CAISTRGQPETQYF	TGTGCCATCTCAACGAGGGGACAGCCAGAGACCCAGTACTTC
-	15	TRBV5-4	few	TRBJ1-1	CASSLRRETNTEAFF	TGTGCCAGCAGCTTGAGGCGGGAAACAAACACTGAAGCTTTCTTT
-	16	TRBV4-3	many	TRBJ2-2	CASSQDRAHSTGELFF	TGCGCCAGCAGCCAAGATAGGGCTCATTCGACCGGGGAGCTGTTTTTT
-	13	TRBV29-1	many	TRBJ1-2	CSSWDTSNYGYTF	TGCAGCTCCTGGGACACCTCTAACTATGGCTACACCTTC
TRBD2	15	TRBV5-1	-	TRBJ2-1	CASSTHLAGGYEQFF	TGCGCCAGCAGCACCCACCTAGCGGGGGGGTATGAGCAGTTCTTC
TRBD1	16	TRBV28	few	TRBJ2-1	CASSSSGTGAYNEQFF	TGTGCCAGCAGCTCAAGTGGGACAGGGGCGTACAATGAGCAGTTCTTC
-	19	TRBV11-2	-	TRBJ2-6	CASSSSRVQGGTGANVLTF	TGTGCCAGCAGCTCAAGCAGGGTCCAGGGGGGTACTGGGGCCAACGTCCTGACTTTC
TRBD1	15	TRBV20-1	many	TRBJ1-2	CSALVQRQGNYGYTF	TGCAGTGCCCTCGTTCAGAGACAGGGGAACTATGGCTACACCTTC
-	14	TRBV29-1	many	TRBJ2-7	CSVAGGEGSYEQYF	TGCAGCGTTGCGGGGGGCGAAGGCTCCTACGAGCAGTACTTC
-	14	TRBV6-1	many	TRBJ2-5	CASSSTGRQETQYF	TGTGCCAGCAGCTCTACAGGGAGGCAAGAGACCCAGTACTTC
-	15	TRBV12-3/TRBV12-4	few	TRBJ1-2	CASSLAGGGDYGYTF	TGTGCCAGCAGTTTAGCGGGAGGAGGGGACTATGGCTACACCTTC
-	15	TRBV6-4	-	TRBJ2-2	CASSAGGRDTGELFF	TGTGCCAGCAGTGCGGGGGGCCGGGACACCGGGGAGCTGTTTTTT
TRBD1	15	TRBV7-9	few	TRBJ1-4	CASSWGGQGNEKLFF	TGTGCCAGCAGCTGGGGGGGACAGGGAAATGAAAAACTGTTTTTT
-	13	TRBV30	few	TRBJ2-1	CAWNSGDNNEQFF	TGTGCCTGGAACTCGGGGGATAACAATGAGCAGTTCTTC
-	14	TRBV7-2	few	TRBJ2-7	CASSPPPGVHEQYF	TGTGCCAGCAGTCCCCCCCCAGGGGTCCACGAGCAGTACTTC
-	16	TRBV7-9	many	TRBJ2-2	CASSLAPSRNTGELFF	TGTGCCAGCAGCTTAGCTCCGTCTCGGAACACCGGGGAGCTGTTTTTT
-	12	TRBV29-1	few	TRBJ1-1	CSAVWENTEAFF	TGCAGCGCCGTATGGGAGAACACTGAAGCTTTCTTT
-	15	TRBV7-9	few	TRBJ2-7	CASSPMRVAAYEQYF	TGTGCCAGCAGCCCGATGAGGGTGGCCGCCTACGAGCAGTACTTC
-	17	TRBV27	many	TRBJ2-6	CATLATGPNSGANVLTF	TGTGCCACCCTGGCGACAGGACCTAACTCTGGGGCCAACGTCCTGACTTTC
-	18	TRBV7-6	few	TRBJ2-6	CASSLGPTGQFSANVLTF	TGTGCCAGCAGCTTAGGGCCCACCGGGCAGTTCTCGGCCAACGTCCTGACTTTC
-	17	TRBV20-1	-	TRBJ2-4	CSARSPGQPLAKNIQYF	TGCAGTGCTAGATCTCCCGGACAGCCTCTAGCCAAAAACATTCAGTACTTC
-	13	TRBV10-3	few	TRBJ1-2	CATEAGRTYGYTF	TGTGCCACCGAGGCGGGACGGACCTATGGCTACACCTTC
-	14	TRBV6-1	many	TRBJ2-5	CASSEGGGMETQYF	TGTGCCAGCAGTGAAGGAGGTGGAATGGAGACCCAGTACTTC
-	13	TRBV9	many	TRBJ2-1	CASSVGSYNEQFF	TGTGCCAGCAGCGTAGGCTCCTACAATGAGCAGTTCTTC
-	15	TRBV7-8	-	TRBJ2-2	CASSFSLGGPGELFF	TGTGCCAGCAGTTTTAGTTTGGGGGGTCCCGGGGAGCTGTTTTTT
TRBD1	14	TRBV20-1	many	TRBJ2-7	CSARGRTGDLEQYF	TGCAGTGCTAGGGGGCGGACAGGGGATCTCGAGCAGTACTTC
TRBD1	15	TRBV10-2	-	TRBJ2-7	CASAWAAGGGYEQYF	TGCGCCAGCGCCTGGGCTGCAGGGGGCGGGTACGAGCAGTACTTC
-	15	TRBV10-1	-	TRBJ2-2	CASRSGTSNTGELFF	TGCGCCAGCAGATCCGGGACGTCGAACACCGGGGAGCTGTTTTTT
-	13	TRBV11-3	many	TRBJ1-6	CASSLGGDSPLHF	TGTGCCAGCAGCTTAGGAGGGGATTCACCCCTCCACTTT
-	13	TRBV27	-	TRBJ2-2	CASSLMYTGELFF	TGTGCCAGCAGTTTAATGTACACCGGGGAGCTGTTTTTT
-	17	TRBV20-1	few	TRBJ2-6	CSARDLFWGAGANVLTF	TGCAGTGCTAGAGACTTATTCTGGGGGGCTGGGGCCAACGTCCTGACTTTC
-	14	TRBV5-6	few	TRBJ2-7	CASSGPTGTYEQYF	TGTGCCAGCAGCGGTCCGACAGGTACCTACGAGCAGTACTTC
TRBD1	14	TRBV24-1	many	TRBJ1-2	CATSDIGQGAGYTF	TGTGCCACCAGTGATATCGGACAGGGTGCTGGCTACACCTTC
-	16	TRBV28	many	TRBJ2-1	CASSPSAGILYNEQFF	TGTGCCAGCAGTCCCTCGGCGGGTATACTCTACAATGAGCAGTTCTTC
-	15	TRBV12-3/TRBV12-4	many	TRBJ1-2	CASSSWGGANYGYTF	TGTGCCAGCAGTTCCTGGGGGGGAGCCAACTATGGCTACACCTTC
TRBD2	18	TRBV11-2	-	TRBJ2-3	CASSLEGGLAGSTDTQYF	TGTGCCAGCAGCTTAGAGGGTGGACTAGCGGGGAGCACAGATACGCAGTATTTT
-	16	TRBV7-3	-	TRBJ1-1	CASSLISAGPNTEAFF	TGTGCCAGCAGCTTAATTAGCGCAGGCCCGAACACTGAAGCTTTCTTT
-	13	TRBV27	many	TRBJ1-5	CASSLSLNQPQHF	TGTGCCAGCAGTTTAAGCCTCAATCAGCCCCAGCATTTT
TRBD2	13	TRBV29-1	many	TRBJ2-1	CSVALAGGGEQFF	TGCAGCGTTGCTCTAGCGGGAGGGGGTGAGCAGTTCTTC
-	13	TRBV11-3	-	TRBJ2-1	CASSQPGVAEQFF	TGTGCCAGCAGCCAACCGGGGGTGGCTGAGCAGTTCTTC
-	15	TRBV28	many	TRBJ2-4	CASSPRDLAKNIQYF	TGTGCCAGCAGTCCTCGGGACTTAGCCAAAAACATTCAGTACTTC
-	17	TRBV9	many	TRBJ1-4	CASSGPGPLATNEKLFF	TGTGCCAGCAGCGGTCCGGGCCCACTGGCCACTAATGAAAAACTGTTTTTT
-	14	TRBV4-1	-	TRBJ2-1	CASSQGTGNNEQFF	TGCGCCAGCAGCCAAGGCACCGGGAACAATGAGCAGTTCTTC
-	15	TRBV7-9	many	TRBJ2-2	CASSFPPTAAGELFF	TGTGCCAGCAGCTTCCCTCCCACGGCGGCCGGGGAGCTGTTTTTT
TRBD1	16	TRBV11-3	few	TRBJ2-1	CASSSRSGQGYNEQFF	TGTGCCAGCAGCTCGCGATCGGGACAGGGGTACAATGAGCAGTTCTTC
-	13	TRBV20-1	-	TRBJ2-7	CSARVPISYEQYF	TGCAGTGCTAGAGTACCCATCTCCTACGAGCAGTACTTC
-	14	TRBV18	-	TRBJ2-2	CASSPFDNTGELFF	TGTGCCAGCTCACCCTTCGACAACACCGGGGAGCTGTTTTTT
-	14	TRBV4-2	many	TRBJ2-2	CASSPQGLSGELFF	TGTGCCAGCAGCCCCCAGGGGCTGTCCGGGGAGCTGTTTTTT
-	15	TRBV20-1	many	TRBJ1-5	CSARGYRQGNQPQHF	TGCAGTGCTAGAGGGTACAGGCAGGGCAATCAGCCCCAGCATTTT
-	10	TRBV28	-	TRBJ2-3	CASAWDTQYF	TGTGCCAGCGCGTGGGATACGCAGTATTTT
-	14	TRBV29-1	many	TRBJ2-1	CSVAGARRGNEQFF	TGCAGCGTTGCTGGGGCGCGCAGGGGCAATGAGCAGTTCTTC
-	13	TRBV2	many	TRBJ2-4	CASSETVENIQYF	TGTGCCAGCAGTGAAACGGTCGAAAACATTCAGTACTTC